Sequencing of this T cell receptor beta chain was carried out in a study of shared clonotypes between healthy human individuals. Study results and caveats: The sharing of roughly 5% of naive CD4 clonotypes was seen across a handful of donors.

About this clone: Its antigen is not identified.

CDR1 and CDR2 from the germline V gene are SGHDT and YYEEEE. Trimming took off 1 base at V and 4 bases at J, with 6 bases between the two ends. This CDR3 contains 13 residues. This table comes from immunoSEQ multiplex PCR, and its TCRdb copy is limited to in-frame clones, with some not included. The repertoire holds some 1.1 million clones, with roughly 77% as singletons. The rearrangement uses TRBV5-6 and TRBJ1-3, with unresolved D. The TCR originated in a man between 18 and 35 years old in good health. Some clones in this sample may be carry-over from other donors' samples. The sample comprised memory CD4+ T cells from PBMCs. The subset: CD45RA-negative fraction. CDR3 coding DNA: TGTGCCAGCAGCTTGATGACGGGAAACACCATATATTTT. Translating it yields CASSLMTGNTIYF.